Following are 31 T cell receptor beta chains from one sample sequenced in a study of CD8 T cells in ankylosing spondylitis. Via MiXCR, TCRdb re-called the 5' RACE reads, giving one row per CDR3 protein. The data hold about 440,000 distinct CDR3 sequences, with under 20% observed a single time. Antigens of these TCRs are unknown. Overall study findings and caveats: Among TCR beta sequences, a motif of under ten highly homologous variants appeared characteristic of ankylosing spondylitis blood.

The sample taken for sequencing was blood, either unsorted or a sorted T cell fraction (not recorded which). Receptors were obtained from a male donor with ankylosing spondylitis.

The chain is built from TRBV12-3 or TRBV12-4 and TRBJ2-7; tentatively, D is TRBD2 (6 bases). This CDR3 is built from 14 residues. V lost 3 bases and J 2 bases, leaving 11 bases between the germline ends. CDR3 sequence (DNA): TGTGCCAGCAGTTTTACGGGGGTCCCCTACGAGCAGTACTTC. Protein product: CASSFTGVPYEQYF.

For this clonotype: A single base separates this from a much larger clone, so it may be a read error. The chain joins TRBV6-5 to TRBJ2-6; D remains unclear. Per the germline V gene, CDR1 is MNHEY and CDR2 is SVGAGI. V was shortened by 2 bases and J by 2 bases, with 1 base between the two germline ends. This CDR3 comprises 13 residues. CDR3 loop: CASSYPGANVLTF. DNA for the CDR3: TGTGCCAGCAGTTACCCTGGGGCCAACGTCCTGACTTTC.

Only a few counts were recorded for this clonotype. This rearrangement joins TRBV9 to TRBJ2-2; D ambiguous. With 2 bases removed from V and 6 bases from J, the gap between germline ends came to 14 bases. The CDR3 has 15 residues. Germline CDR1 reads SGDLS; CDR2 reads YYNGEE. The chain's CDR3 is CASSVDHMVSGELFF. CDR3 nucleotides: TGTGCCAGCAGCGTCGACCACATGGTGTCCGGGGAGCTGTTTTTT.

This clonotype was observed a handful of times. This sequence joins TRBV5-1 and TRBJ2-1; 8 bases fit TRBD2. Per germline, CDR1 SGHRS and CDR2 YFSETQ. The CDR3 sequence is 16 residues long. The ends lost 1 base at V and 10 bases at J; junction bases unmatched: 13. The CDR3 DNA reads TGCGCCAGCAGCTTGACGGGGGGGACGAACGCAGGGGAGCAGTTCTTC. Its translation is CASSLTGGTNAGEQFF.

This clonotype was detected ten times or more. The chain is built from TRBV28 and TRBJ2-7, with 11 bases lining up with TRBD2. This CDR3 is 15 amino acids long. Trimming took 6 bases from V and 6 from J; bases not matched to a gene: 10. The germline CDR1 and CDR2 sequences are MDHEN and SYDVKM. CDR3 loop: CASRSQLAGASEQYF. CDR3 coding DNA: TGTGCCAGCAGGTCCCAACTAGCGGGAGCTTCCGAGCAGTACTTC.

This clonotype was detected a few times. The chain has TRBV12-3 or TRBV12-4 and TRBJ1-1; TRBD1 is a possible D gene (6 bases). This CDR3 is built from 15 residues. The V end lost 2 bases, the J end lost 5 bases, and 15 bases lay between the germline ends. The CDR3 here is CASSLRGAGGTEAFF. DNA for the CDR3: TGTGCCAGCAGTTTAAGGGGGGCCGGAGGGACTGAAGCTTTCTTT.

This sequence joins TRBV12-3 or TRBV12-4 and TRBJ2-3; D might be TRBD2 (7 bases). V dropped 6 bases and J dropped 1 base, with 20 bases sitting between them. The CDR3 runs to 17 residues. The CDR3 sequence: CASSLTGGRRGTDTQYF. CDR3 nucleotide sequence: TGTGCCAGCAGCCTTACGGGGGGCCGACGTGGCACAGATACGCAGTATTTT.

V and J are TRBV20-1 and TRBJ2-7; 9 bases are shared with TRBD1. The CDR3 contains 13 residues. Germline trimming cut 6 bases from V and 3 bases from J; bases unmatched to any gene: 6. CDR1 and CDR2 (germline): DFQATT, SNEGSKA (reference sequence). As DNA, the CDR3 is TGCAGTGCACGGACAGGGGTCGGCTACGAGCAGTACTTC. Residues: CSARTGVGYEQYF.

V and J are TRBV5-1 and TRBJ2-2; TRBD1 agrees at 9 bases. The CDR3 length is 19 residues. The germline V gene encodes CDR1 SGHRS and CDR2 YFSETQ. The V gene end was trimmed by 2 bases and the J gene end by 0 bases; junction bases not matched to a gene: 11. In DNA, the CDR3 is TGCGCCAGCAGCTTAACCGGGACAGGGACTTTCTCGAACACCGGGGAGCTGTTTTTT. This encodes CASSLTGTGTFSNTGELFF.

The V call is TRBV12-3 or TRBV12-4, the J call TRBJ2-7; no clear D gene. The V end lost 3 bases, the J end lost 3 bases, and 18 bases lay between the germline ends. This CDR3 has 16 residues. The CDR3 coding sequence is TGTGCCAGCAGTTTGACGACGCATCCGGGTCGCTACGAGCAGTACTTC. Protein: CASSLTTHPGRYEQYF.

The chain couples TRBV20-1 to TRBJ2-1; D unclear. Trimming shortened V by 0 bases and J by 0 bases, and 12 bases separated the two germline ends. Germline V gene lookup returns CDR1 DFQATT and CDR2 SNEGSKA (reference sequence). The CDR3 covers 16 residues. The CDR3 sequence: CSARDRLAVSYNEQFF. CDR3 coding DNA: TGCAGTGCTAGAGATCGTCTCGCTGTCTCCTACAATGAGCAGTTCTTC.

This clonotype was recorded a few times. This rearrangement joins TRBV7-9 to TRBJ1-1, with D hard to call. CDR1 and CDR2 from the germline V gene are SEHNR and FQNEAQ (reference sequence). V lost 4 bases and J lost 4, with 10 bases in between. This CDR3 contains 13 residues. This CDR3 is CASSSQSGTEAFF. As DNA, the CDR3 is TGTGCCAGCAGCTCCCAATCGGGCACTGAAGCTTTCTTT.

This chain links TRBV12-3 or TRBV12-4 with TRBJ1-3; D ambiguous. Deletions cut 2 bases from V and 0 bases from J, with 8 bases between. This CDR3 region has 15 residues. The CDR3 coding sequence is TGTGCCAGCAGTTTACAAATGGGCTCTGGAAACACCATATATTTT. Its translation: CASSLQMGSGNTIYF.

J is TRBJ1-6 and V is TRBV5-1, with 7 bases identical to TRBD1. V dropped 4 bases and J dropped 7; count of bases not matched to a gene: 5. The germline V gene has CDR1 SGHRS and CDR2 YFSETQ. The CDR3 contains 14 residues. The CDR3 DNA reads TGCGCCAGCAGCCCAGGGGGAGGCAATTCACCCCTCCACTTT. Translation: CASSPGGGNSPLHF.

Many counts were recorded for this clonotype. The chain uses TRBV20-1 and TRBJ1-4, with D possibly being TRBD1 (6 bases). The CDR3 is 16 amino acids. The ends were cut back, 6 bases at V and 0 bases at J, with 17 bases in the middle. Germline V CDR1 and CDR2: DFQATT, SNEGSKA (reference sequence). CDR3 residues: CSAPPRGASTNEKLFF. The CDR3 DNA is TGCAGTGCCCCGCCCCGGGGGGCTTCAACTAATGAAAAACTGTTTTTT.

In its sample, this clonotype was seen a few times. CDR3 region: CASSSSTEETQYF. The CDR3 nucleotides are TGCGCCAGCAGCAGCTCCACAGAAGAGACCCAGTACTTC. The chain couples TRBV5-1 to TRBJ2-5; no firm D call. The CDR3 has 13 amino acids. Germline V CDR1 and CDR2: SGHRS, YFSETQ. Trimming took 4 bases from V and 3 from J, leaving 10 bases between them.

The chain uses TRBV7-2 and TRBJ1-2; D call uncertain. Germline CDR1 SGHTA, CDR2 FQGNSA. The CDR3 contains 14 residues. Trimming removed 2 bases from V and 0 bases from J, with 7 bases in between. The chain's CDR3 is CASSLRASNYGYTF. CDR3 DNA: TGTGCCAGCAGCTTACGGGCCTCTAACTATGGCTACACCTTC.

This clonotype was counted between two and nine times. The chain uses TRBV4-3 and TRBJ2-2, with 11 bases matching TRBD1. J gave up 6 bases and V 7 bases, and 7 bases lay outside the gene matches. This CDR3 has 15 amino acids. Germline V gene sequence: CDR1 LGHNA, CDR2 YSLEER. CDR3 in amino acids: CASTTVGQGAGELFF. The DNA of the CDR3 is TGCGCCAGCACGACCGTGGGACAGGGGGCCGGGGAGCTGTTTTTT.

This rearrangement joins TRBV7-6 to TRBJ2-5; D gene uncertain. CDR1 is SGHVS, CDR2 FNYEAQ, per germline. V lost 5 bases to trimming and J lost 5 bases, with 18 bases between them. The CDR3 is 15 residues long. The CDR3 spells CASSVMSGVDETQYF. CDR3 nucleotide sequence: TGTGCCAGCAGCGTCATGTCAGGCGTGGATGAGACCCAGTACTTC.

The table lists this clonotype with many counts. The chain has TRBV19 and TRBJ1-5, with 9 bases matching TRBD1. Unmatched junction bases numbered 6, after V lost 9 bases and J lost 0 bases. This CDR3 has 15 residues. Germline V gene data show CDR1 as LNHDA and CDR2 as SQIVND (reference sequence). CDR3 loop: CASRWTGVSNQPQHF. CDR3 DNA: TGTGCCAGCAGGTGGACAGGGGTTAGCAATCAGCCCCAGCATTTT.

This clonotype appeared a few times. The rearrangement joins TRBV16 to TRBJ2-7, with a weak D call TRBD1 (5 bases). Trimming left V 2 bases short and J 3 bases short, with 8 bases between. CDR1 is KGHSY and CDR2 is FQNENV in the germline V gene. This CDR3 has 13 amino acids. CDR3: CASSQTRVYEQYF. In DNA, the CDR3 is TGTGCCAGCAGCCAAACCAGGGTCTACGAGCAGTACTTC.

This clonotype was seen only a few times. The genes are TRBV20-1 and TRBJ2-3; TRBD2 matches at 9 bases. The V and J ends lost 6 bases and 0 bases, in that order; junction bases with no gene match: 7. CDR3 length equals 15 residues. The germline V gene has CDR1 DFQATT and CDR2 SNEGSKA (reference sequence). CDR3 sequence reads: CSASSLAGSTDTQYF. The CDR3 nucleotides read TGCAGTGCCTCAAGCCTAGCGGGGAGCACAGATACGCAGTATTTT.

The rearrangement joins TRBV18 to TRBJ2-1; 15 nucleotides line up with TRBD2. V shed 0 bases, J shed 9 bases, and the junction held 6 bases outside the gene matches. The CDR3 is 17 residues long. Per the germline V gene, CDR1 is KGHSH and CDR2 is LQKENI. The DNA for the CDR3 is TGTGCCAGCTCACCACCGGGACTAGCGGGAGGTAGCACTGAGCAGTTCTTC. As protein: CASSPPGLAGGSTEQFF.

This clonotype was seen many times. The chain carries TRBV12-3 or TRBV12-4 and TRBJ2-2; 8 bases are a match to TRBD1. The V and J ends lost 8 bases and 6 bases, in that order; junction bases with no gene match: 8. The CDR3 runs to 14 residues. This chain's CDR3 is CASAPTGGPGELFF. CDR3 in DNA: TGTGCCAGCGCCCCCACAGGGGGTCCCGGGGAGCTGTTTTTT.

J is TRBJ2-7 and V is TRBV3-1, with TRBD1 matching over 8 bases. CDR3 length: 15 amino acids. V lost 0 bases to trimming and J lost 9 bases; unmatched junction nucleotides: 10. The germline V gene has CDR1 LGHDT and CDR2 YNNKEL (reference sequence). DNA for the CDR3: TGTGCCAGCAGCCAAGAGGGGACAGGATTATGGGGGCAGTACTTC. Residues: CASSQEGTGLWGQYF.

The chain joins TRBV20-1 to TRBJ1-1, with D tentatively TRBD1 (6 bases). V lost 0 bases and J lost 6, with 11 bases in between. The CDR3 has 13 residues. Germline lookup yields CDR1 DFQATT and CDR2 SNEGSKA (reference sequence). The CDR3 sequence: CSARDSDRAEAFF. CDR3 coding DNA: TGCAGTGCTAGAGATTCGGACAGAGCTGAAGCTTTCTTT.

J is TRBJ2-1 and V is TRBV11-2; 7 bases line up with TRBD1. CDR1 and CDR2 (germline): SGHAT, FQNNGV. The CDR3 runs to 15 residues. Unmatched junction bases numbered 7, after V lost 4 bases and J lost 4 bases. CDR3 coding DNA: TGTGCCAGCAGCTCTATTCAGGGGGTTTACAATGAGCAGTTCTTC. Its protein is CASSSIQGVYNEQFF.

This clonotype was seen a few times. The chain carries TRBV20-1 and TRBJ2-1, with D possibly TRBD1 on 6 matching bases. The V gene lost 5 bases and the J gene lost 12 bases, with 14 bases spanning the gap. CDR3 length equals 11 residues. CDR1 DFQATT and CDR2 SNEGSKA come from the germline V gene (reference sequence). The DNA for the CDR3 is TGCAGTGCTCGGACAGACACACGGCAGTTCTTC. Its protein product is CSARTDTRQFF.

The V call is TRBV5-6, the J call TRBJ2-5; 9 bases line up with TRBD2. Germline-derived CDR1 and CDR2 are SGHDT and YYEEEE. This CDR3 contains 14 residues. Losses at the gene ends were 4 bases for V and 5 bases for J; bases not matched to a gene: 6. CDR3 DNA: TGTGCCAGCAGCCAAGTAGCGGGAGTGGAGACCCAGTACTTC. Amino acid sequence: CASSQVAGVETQYF.

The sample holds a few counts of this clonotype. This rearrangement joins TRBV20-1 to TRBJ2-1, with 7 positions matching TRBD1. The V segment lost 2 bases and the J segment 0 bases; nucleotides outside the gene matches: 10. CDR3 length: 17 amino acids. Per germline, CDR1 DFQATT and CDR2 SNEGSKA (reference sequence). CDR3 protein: CSARSWTGQSSYNEQFF. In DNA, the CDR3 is TGCAGTGCTAGATCCTGGACAGGCCAGAGCTCCTACAATGAGCAGTTCTTC.

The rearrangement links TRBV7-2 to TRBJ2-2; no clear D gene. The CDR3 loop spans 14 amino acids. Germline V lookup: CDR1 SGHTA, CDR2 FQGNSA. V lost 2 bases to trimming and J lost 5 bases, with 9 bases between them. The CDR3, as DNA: TGTGCCAGCAGCTTACAGATGTTGACCGGGGAGCTGTTTTTT. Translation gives CASSLQMLTGELFF.